This entry features one T cell receptor (beta chain) sequence. Its antigen target is currently unknown. Qualities for individual bases were not recorded, and no much larger clone is one base off. The germline ends are 10 bases apart after V is trimmed by 2 bases and J by 6 bases. The CDR3 contains 13 residues, cysteine and phenylalanine counted. The only DNA kept is the CDR3, 39 bases in frame from the first base. The germline V gene yields LGHNT for CDR1 and FRNRAP for CDR2. The data derive from a study of blood T cell repertoires in COVID-19 (dated by TCRdb to 2020 to 2021). At the level of the whole study: Samples from collaborators originated in the United States, Italy and Spain and spanned both the acute and convalescent phases of COVID-19. The sample metadata nearly always contained a de-identified subject ID, COVID-19 status, age in years and sex. The repertoires were released in a freely available public database intended as a resource for research on the immune response to SARS-CoV-2. The prospective study material was composed of cDNA or gDNA derived from T cells, B-cell-depleted T cells, or PBMCs. Where HLA class I and class II types were available, the types were taken from metadata supplied by the sample provider, not from assay-based typing. Deeply sampled blood TCRbeta repertoires from subjects exposed to, actively infected with, or recovered from COVID-19 were included in the dataset. The samples were drawn from the first 160 participants of the ongoing ImmuneRACE study and from 1,254 subjects provided by 6 global collaborators.

The research as a whole found: The quantity of clinical and demographic metadata differed by source and by participant and was supplied without curation.

TCRbeta CDR3 regions were amplified from genomic DNA by means of the immunoSEQ Assay, a bias-controlled multiplex PCR. The paper's processing steps were these. The number of nucleated cells in each sample was estimated from the amplification of reference gene primers within the assay. Sequence reads were collapsed and filtered to measure the absolute abundance of every unique TCRbeta CDR3 rearrangement. For each sample, productive Simpson clonality was calculated as the square root of Simpson's diversity index over productive rearrangements. What TCRdb holds here is the immuneACCESS table cut down to in-frame rearrangements. Part of the clones is not present; checked against another copy, under half of the missing clones reflect an unresolved V gene, and the others are unexplained. The DNA was the basis for D and trimming; V, J and clone size are from that table. Across this sample there are 250,000 to 300,000 clones, with roughly 87% seen only once. 2% to 2.5% of the sample goes to the ten largest clones.

Samples from volunteer blood donors who had recovered from COVID-19 were contributed by a second Seattle source. Collaborating institutions collected whole blood in K2EDTA tubes following their own protocols. For TCRbeta analysis, collaborators shipped samples as frozen whole blood, isolated PBMCs, or DNA extracted from either of those sample types. Material for sequencing was peripheral blood. The V gene is TRBV12-5 and the J gene is TRBJ1-2, with TRBD1 tentatively as D gene (5 bases match). This sequence was found in a woman in her 50s who had recovered from COVID-19. The CDR3: CASGLMTVDGYTF. At the DNA level, the sequence is TGTGCTAGTGGTTTGATGACAGTGGATGGCTACACCTTC.